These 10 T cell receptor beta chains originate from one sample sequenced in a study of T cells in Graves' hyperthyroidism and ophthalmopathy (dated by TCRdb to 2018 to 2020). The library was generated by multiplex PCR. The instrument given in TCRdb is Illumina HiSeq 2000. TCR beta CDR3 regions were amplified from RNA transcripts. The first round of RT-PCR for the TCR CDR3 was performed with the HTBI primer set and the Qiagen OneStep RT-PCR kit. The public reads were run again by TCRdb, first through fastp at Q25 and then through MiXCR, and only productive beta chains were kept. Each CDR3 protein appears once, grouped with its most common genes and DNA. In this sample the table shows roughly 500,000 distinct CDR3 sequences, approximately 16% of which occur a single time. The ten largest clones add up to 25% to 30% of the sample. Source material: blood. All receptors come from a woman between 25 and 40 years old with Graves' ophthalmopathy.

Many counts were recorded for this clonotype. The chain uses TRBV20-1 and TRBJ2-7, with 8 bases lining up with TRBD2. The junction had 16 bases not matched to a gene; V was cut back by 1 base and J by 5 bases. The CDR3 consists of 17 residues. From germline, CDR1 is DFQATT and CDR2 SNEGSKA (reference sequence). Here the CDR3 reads CSARGSGSSPYRNEQYF. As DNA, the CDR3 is TGCAGTGCTAGAGGCAGCGGGAGTTCTCCCTATCGGAACGAGCAGTACTTC.

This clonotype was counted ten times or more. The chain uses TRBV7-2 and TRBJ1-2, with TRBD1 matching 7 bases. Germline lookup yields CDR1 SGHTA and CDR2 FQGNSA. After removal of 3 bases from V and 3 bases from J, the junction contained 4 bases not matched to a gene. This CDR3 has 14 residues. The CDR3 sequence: CASSFKGADYGYTF. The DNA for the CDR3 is TGTGCCAGCAGCTTCAAGGGGGCTGACTATGGCTACACCTTC.

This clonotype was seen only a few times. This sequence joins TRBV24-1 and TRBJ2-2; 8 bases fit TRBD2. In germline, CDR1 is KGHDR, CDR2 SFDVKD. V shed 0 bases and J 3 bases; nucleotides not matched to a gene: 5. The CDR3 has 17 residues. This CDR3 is CATSDLREGLYTGELFF. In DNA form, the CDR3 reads TGTGCCACCAGTGATTTGCGGGAGGGCCTGTACACCGGGGAGCTGTTTTTT.

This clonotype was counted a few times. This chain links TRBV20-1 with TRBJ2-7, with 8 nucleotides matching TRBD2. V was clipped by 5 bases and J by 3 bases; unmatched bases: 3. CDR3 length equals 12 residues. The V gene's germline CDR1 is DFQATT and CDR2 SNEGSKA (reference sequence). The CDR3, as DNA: TGCAGTGCTCTGGGACTAGTCTACGAGCAGTACTTC. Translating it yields CSALGLVYEQYF.

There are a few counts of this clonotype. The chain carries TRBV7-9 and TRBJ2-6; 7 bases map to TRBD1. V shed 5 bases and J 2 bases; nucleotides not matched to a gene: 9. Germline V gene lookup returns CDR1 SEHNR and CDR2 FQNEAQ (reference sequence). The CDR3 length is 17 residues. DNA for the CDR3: TGTGCCAGCAGCCCGACAGGGAGAGGGGCTGGGGCCAACGTCCTGACTTTC. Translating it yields CASSPTGRGAGANVLTF.

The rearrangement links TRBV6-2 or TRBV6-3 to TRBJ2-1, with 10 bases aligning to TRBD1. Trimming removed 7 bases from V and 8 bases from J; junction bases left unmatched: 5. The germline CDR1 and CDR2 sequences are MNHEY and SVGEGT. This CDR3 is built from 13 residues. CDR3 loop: CASKTGGWDEQFF. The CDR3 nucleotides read TGTGCCAGCAAGACAGGGGGCTGGGATGAGCAGTTCTTC.

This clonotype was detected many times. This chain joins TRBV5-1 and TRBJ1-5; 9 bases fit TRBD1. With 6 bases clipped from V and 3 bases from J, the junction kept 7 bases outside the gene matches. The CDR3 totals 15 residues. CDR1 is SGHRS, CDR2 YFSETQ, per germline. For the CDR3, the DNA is TGCGCCAGCACCAAGGACAGGGGACCCAATCAGCCCCAGCATTTT. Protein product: CASTKDRGPNQPQHF.

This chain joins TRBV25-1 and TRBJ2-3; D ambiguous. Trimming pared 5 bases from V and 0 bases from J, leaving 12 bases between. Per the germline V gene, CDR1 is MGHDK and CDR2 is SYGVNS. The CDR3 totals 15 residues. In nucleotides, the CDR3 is TGTGCCAGCAGTCCCCCCACGGCTAGCACAGATACGCAGTATTTT. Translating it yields CASSPPTASTDTQYF.

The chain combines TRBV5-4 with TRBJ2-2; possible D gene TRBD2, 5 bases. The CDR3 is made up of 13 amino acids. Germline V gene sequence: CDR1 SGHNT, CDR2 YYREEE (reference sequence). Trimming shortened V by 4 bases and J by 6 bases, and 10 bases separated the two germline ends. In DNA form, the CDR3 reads TGTGCCAGCAGCCTGGAGGTGCCCGGGGAGCTGTTTTTT. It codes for CASSLEVPGELFF.

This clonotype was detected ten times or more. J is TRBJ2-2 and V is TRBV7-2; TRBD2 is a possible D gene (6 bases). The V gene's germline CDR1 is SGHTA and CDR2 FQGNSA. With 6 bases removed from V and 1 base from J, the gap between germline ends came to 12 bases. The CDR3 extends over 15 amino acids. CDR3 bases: TGTGCCAGCAGTCCCGTGGGACTGAACACCGGGGAGCTGTTTTTT. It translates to CASSPVGLNTGELFF.